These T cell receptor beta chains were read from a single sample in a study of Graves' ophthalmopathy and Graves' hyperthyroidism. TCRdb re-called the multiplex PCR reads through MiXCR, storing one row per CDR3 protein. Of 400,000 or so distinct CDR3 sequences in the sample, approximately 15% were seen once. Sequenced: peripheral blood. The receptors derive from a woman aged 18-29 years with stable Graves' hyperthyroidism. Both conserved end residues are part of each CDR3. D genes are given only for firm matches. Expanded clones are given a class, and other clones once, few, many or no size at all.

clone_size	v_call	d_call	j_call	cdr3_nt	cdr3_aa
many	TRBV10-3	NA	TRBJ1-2	TGTGCCATCAGTGACGGGACAAACTATGGCTACACCTTC	CAISDGTNYGYTF
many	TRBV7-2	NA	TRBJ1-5	TGTGCCAGCAGCTTAGCGGGGGGTCGGCCCCAGCATTTT	CASSLAGGRPQHF
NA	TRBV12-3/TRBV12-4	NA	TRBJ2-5	TGTGCCAGCATTCAAGGACGGTACCATCCCTCAGAGACCCAGTACTTC	CASIQGRYHPSETQYF
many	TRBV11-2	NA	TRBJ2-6	TGTGCCAGCAGCTTCCTGACATCGAAGCTATTTGGGGCCAACGTCCTGACTTTC	CASSFLTSKLFGANVLTF
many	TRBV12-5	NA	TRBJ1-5	TGTGCTAGTGGTTTGGCCAGGGGTCAGCCCCAGCATTTT	CASGLARGQPQHF
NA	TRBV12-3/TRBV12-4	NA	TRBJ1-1	TGTGCCAGCAGGCCGACAGGAGGGGCGAACACTGAAGCTTTCTTT	CASRPTGGANTEAFF
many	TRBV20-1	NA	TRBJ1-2	TGCAGTGCTGCCAGGGCGGGGTCTATCGATGGCTACACCTTC	CSAARAGSIDGYTF
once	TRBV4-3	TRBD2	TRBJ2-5	TGCGCCAGCAGCCAGGGGGTAGCGGGGGGGCCTCCGGAGACCCAGTACTTC	CASSQGVAGGPPETQYF
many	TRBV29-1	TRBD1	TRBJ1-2	TGCAGCGTTGAAGGAGGGACAGCCTTACAATATGGCTACACCTTC	CSVEGGTALQYGYTF
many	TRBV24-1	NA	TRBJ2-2	TGTGCCACCGGAGACGGGAATACCGGGGAGCTGTTTTTT	CATGDGNTGELFF
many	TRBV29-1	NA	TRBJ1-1	TGCAGCGTTGAACCTAGAAGTGGCGGCGGTGAAGCTTTCTTT	CSVEPRSGGGEAFF
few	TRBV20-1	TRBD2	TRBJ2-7	TGCAGTGCTAGAGGTAGCGGGGGGCTATACGAGCAGTACTTC	CSARGSGGLYEQYF
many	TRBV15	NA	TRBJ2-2	TGTGCCACCAGCAGAGATCAGGGCACCCGCACCGGGGAGCTGTTTTTT	CATSRDQGTRTGELFF
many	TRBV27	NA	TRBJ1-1	TGTGCCAGCAGTTGGCAGAGGAACACTGAAGCTTTCTTT	CASSWQRNTEAFF
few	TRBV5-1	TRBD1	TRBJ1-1	TGCGCCAGCAGCTTGGGGGACAGGGAGGAAGCTTTCTTT	CASSLGDREEAFF
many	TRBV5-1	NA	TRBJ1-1	TGCGCCAGCAGCTTGGGTCAGGGTGAGCTACTGATGAACACTGAAGCTTTCTTT	CASSLGQGELLMNTEAFF
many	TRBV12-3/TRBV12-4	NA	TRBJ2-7	TGTGCCAGCAGTTTCCAGGCACACAGGGTGATCTACGAGCAGTACTTC	CASSFQAHRVIYEQYF
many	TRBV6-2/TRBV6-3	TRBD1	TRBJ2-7	TGTGCCAGCAGTTACTCGAAGTTGGCAGGGGGCGTATTCCCCTACGAGCAGTACTTC	CASSYSKLAGGVFPYEQYF
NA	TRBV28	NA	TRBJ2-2	TGTGCCAGCAGTTTATGGTCAGGGGATAACACCGGGGAGCTGTTTTTT	CASSLWSGDNTGELFF
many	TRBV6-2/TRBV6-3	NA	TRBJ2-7	TGTGCCAGCAGTTACCCGGATTATACGGACAGAAGAGACCTGTACGAGCAGTACTTC	CASSYPDYTDRRDLYEQYF
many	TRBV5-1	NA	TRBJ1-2	TGCGCCAGCAGCAGGGGCCCTCTCGAGAACTATGGCTACACCTTC	CASSRGPLENYGYTF
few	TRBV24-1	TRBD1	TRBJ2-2	TGTGCCACCAGTAAACAGGGGGGGAACACCGGGGAGCTGTTTTTT	CATSKQGGNTGELFF
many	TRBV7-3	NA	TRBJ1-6	TGTGCCAGCAGCTCCGGACGGTATAATTCACCCCTCCACTTT	CASSSGRYNSPLHF
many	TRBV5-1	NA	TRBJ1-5	TGCGCCAGCAGCACCCTCCCGGGACTAGATCAGCCCCAGCATTTT	CASSTLPGLDQPQHF
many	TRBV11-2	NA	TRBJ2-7	TGTGCCAGCAGCTTAGTCTGGCAGAGAAGTACCTACGAGCAGTACTTC	CASSLVWQRSTYEQYF
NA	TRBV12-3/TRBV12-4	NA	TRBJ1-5	TGTGCCAGCCAAAAATCGGAGAATTGGGGCAATCAGCCCCAGCATTTT	CASQKSENWGNQPQHF
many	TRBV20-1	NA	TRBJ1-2	TGCAGTGCTGAACCAGGGACTAACTATGGCTACACCTTC	CSAEPGTNYGYTF
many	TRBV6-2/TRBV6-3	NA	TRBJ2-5	TGTGCCAGCAGTCCCCGACGGGTTTCGGCGGAGACCCAGTACTTC	CASSPRRVSAETQYF
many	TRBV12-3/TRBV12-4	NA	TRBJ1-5	TGTGCCAGCAGTTTAAGGGCAGCCCAGCATTTT	CASSLRAAQHF
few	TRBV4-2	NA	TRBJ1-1	TGTGCCAGCAGCCAAGGAGCGCAGGGGAACACTGAAGCTTTCTTT	CASSQGAQGNTEAFF
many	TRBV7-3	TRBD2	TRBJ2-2	TGTGCCAGCAGCTTACGTCCGGGACTAGCGGGGGGCGCGAGGACCGGGGAGCTGTTTTTT	CASSLRPGLAGGARTGELFF
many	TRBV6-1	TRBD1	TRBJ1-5	TGTGCCAGCAGAGAGGGGGCAATCAATCAGCCCCAGCATTTT	CASREGAINQPQHF
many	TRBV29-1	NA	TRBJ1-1	TGCAGCGTGAGTCACCGGGACAAGAACACTGAAGCTTTCTTT	CSVSHRDKNTEAFF
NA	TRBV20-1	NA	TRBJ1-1	TGCAGTGCCCCCAGGGGTTACTACACTGAAGCTTTCTTT	CSAPRGYYTEAFF
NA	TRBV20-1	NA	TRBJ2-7	TGCAGCCGCCCTGCCGGGACAAATGAATACGAGCAGTACTTC	CSRPAGTNEYEQYF
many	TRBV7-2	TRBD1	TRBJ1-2	TGTGCCAGCAGCCTCCCTTTGACAGGGGGCGTTGGCTACACCTTC	CASSLPLTGGVGYTF
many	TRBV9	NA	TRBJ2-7	TGTGCCATTCACAACCCCCGGAACACCACCTACGAGCAGTACTTC	CAIHNPRNTTYEQYF
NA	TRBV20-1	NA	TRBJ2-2	TGCAGTGCTAGAGGAAGGGTCCTCCGGGAGCTGTTTTTT	CSARGRVLRELFF
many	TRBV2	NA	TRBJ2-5	TGTGCCAGCAATTCCCCCGAGGTACAGGAGACCCAGTACTTC	CASNSPEVQETQYF
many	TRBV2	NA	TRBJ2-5	TGTGCCAGCATGGCCAGTGAAGAGACCCAGTACTTC	CASMASEETQYF
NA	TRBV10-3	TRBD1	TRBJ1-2	TGTGCCATCAGTGAGCGGGACAGGGGGTTCGGGGGCTACACCTTC	CAISERDRGFGGYTF
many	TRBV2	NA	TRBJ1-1	TGTGCCAGCCGAGAGGGATTCGGCACTGAAGCTTTCTTT	CASREGFGTEAFF
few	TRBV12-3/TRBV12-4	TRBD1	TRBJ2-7	TGTGCTTCAGCGGGACAGGGTACCTACGAGCAGTACTTC	CASAGQGTYEQYF
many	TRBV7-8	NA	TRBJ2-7	TGTGCCAGCAGCACCTACCAAGAGCAGTACTTC	CASSTYQEQYF
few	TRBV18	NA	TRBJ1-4	TGTGCCAGCTCACCAGGCACAGGGAGAGGAGAAAAACTGTTTTTT	CASSPGTGRGEKLFF
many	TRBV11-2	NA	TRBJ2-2	TGTGCCAGCAGCTTAAGTAAGAACACCGGGGAGCTGTTTTTT	CASSLSKNTGELFF
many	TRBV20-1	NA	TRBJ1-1	TGCAGTGCTAGTGACAGCCCAGGGGACACTGAAGCTTTCTTT	CSASDSPGDTEAFF
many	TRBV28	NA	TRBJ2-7	TGTGCCAGCAGTTTATCTGGGAACTACGAGCAGTACTTC	CASSLSGNYEQYF
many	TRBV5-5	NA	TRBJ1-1	TGTGCCAGCAGCTTGGTAGGGACAATCCCGAACACTGAAGCTTTCTTT	CASSLVGTIPNTEAFF
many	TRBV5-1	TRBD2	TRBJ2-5	TGCGCCAGCAGCTTAGGAACTAGCGGGTACGCGGAGACCCAGTACTTC	CASSLGTSGYAETQYF
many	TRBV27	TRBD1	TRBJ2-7	TGTGCCAGCGGGACAGGGAGGCGGTACGAGCAGTACTTC	CASGTGRRYEQYF
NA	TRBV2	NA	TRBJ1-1	TGTGCCAGCAGTGAACAGGGGAGTACTGAAGCTTTCTTT	CASSEQGSTEAFF
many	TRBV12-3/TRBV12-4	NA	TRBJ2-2	TGTGCCAGCAGTTGGGATTATTACACCGGGGAGCTGTTTTTT	CASSWDYYTGELFF
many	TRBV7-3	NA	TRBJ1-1	TGTGCCAGCAGCCTCCGTGATGAGTACACTGAAGCTTTCTTT	CASSLRDEYTEAFF
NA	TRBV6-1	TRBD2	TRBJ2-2	TGTGCCAGCAGGGGACCAGCGGGGGGTCTCACCGGGGAGCTGTTTTTT	CASRGPAGGLTGELFF